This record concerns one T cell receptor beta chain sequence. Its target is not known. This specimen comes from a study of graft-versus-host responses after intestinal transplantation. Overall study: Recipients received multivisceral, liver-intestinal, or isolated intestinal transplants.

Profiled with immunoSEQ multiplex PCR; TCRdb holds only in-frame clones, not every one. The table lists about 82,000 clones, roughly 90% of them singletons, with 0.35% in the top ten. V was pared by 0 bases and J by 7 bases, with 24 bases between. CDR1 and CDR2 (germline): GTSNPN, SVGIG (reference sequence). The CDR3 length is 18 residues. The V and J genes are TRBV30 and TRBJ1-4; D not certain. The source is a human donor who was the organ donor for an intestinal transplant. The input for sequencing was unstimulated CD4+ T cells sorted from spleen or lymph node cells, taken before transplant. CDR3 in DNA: TGTGCCTGGAGTGTACCCCGTGTTCTGGAGATTCGAGGTGAAAAACTGTTTTTT. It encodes CAWSVPRVLEIRGEKLFF.